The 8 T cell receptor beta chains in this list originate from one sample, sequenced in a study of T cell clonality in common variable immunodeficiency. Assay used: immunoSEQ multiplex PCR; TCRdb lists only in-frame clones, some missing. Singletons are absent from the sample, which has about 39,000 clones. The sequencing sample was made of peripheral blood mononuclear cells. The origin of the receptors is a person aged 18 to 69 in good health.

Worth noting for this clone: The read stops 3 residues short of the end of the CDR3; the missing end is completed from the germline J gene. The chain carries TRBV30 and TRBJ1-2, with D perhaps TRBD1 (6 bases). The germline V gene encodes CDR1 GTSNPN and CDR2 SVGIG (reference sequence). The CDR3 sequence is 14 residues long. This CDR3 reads CAWKTGGLTDTYTF. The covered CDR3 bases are TGTGCCTGGAAGACAGGAGGGCTCACAGATACC.

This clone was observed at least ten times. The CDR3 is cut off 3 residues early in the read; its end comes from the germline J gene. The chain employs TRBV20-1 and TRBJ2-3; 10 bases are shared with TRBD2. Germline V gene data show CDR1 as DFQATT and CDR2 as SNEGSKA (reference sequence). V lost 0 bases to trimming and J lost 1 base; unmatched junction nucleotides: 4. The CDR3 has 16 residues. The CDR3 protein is CSARDVLAGGTDTQYF. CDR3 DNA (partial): TGCAGTGCTAGAGATGTGCTAGCGGGAGGCACAGATACG.

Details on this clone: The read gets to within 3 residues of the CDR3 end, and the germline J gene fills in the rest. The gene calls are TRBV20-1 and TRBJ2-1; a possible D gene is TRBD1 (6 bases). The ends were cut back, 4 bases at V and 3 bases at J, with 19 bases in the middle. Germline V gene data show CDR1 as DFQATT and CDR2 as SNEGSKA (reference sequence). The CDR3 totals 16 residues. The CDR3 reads CSAMDSRRGIYNEQFF. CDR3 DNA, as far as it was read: TGCAGTGCTATGGACTCCCGTAGGGGGATCTACAATGAG.

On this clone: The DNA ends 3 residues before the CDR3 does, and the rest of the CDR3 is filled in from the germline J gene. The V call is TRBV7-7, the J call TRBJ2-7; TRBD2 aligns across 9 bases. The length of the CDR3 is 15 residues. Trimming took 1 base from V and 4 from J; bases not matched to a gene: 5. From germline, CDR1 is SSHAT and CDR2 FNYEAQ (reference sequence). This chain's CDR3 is CASSLGTSAMYEQYF. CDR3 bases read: TGTGCCAGCAGCTTAGGGACTAGCGCCATGTACGAG.

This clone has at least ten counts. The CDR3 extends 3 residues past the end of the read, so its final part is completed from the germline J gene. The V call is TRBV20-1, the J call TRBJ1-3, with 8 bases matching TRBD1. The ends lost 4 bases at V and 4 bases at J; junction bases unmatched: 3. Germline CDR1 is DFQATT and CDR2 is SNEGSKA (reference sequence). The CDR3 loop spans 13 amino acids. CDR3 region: CSAKTGEGNTIYF. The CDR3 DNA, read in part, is TGCAGTGCTAAGACAGGGGAAGGAAACACC.

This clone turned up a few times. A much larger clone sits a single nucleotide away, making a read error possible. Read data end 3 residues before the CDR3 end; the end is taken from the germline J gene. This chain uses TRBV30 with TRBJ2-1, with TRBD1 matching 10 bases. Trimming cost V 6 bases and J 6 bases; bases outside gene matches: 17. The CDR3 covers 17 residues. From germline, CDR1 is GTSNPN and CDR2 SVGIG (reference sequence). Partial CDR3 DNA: TGTGCCTGTACTAGATTCTCCGGGACAGGGGATGTCAATGAG. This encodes CACTRFSGTGDVNE. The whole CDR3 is CACTRFSGTGDVNEQFF.

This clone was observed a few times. CDR3 DNA, as far as it was read: TGTGCCATCAGGGACTTGGGGAGCGGTTACGAG. Its translation: CAIRDLGSGYE. The full CDR3 is CAIRDLGSGYEQYF. J is TRBJ2-7 and V is TRBV10-3; maybe TRBD2 (5 bases). The read terminates 3 residues ahead of where the CDR3 ends, so the germline J gene completes it. This CDR3 is built from 14 residues. The V gene lost 6 bases and the J gene lost 4 bases, with 16 bases spanning the gap. Germline CDR1 ENHRY, CDR2 SYGVKD.

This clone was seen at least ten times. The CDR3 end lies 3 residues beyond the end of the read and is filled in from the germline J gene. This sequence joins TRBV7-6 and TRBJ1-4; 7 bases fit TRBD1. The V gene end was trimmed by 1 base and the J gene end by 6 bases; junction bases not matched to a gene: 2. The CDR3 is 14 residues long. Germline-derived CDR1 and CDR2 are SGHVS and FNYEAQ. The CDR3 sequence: CASSLGDSDEKLFF. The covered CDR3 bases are TGTGCCAGCAGCTTAGGGGACAGCGATGAAAAA.